The following is a T cell receptor beta chain sequence with its context. No cognate antigen has been identified for it. No base qualities exist here, and no much larger clone lies one base off it. These data come from a study of beta chain features in type 1 diabetes (dated 2018 in TCRdb). Background for the entire study: Mean age, gender distribution, total cell number and subset yield did not differ between patients and healthy donors. A total of over 90,000,000 sorted cells were examined across all samples, and a strong correlation was observed between cell number per subset and RNA yield. The study compared the TCRB repertoires of sorted circulating CD4+ T cell subsets in recently diagnosed type 1 diabetes patients with those in matched healthy donors. Whereas all 30 or so donors provided naive and central memory subsets, regulatory and stem cell-like memory subsets were isolated from just 8 patients and roughly 8 healthy donors.

The entire amount of isolated RNA was reverse transcribed using the High Capacity cDNA Reverse Transcription Kit, so the sequenced TCRB transcripts were expressed ones. Naive, central memory and regulatory T cell samples underwent deep immunoSEQ sequencing, averaging roughly 3.5 million total reads per sample. After sorted cells were lysed in RLT buffer, RNA was extracted with DNase-treated RNeasy Micro or Mini kits, with the choice depending on cell number. To prevent cross-contamination, every cell subset was processed on its own, while patient and healthy donor samples were processed together. Using the immunoSEQ multiplex PCR, TCRB sequences were amplified from cDNA into 87-bp fragments spanning the CDR3 region. Sequencing of the amplicons was performed on the Illumina HiSeq platform. Per the source publication's procedure: Synthetic template baselines were used to correct PCR bias computationally, reads within Hamming distance 2 were collapsed together, and singletons that could not be merged were discarded. By aligning reads against IMGT, V, D and J genes, CDR3 length, and insertions or deletions at six rearrangement sites were assigned. Clonotype counts were normalized to sorted cell number within each subset before computing true diversity and Gini coefficients with the tcR R package. The overlap coefficient, calculated on TCRB nucleotide sequences, was used to measure repertoire sharing. As a proxy for the pre-selection repertoire, out-of-frame TCRB sequences from naive cells were analyzed. As stored in TCRdb, this immuneACCESS dataset retains in-frame rearrangements with V and J assigned. A fraction of the clones does not appear; measured against another copy, unresolved V genes explain less than half of the discrepancy, and the remainder lacks a known reason. V and J calls and clone size are those listed in that table; D and trimming were worked out from the DNA. The sample table contains about 470,000 clones; only one count was recorded for about 32% of them. The top ten clones comprise around 0.065% of the sample.

The research as a whole found: Because the HLA sub-analyses included only small numbers of individuals, any influence of HLA type on TCRB rearrangement was left unresolved. Naive, central memory and regulatory TCRB repertoires appeared to be more similar among patients than among healthy donors. Shorter templates might be favored by PCR, yet because patient and control samples were amplified and corrected together, any such skew would affect both groups equally. In all four CD4+ subsets, TCRB CDR3 length was moderately but significantly shorter in type 1 diabetes patients. Because cDNA was sequenced instead of genomic DNA, activated cells with high expression could be over-represented, although the groups did not differ in activation or CD3 levels. At VDJ recombination sites, patients with type 1 diabetes made fewer insertions and deleted more nucleotides, a pattern implying thymic rearrangement abnormalities.

From each donor, a single peripheral blood sample of 95 to 150 mL on average was drawn into heparinised tubes. Naive, central memory, regulatory and stem cell-like memory CD4+ T cells were sorted on a BD FACSAria II using a panel including CD45RO, CCR7, CD25, CD127, CD95 and CD27. Purity was above 95% for every sorted population. PBMCs were isolated immediately by Lymphoprep density gradient centrifugation and stained directly without culture. So that batch effects would be minimized, each experiment stained and sorted samples in pairs, pairing one healthy donor with one patient. CDR1 SGHTA and CDR2 FQGTGA are derived from the germline V gene. The germline V end is reduced by 8 bases and the J end by 7 bases; junction bases left unmatched: 5. Spanning cysteine to phenylalanine, the CDR3 consists of 13 amino acids. Only the CDR3 region is kept as DNA, spanning 39 bases read in frame from base 1.

The chain is encoded by TRBV7-3 joined to TRBJ2-2; TRBD2 aligns with 9 central bases. This TCR was recovered from a man aged 18-30 years in good health. Input material: naive CD4+ T cells from blood. According to the study, the label for this sample's cell subset or site signals: true naive CD4+ T cells. The CDR3 is CASGTSLGGELFF. DNA sequence: TGTGCCAGCGGGACTAGCCTTGGCGGGGAGCTGTTTTTT. The CDR3, completed at both ends by the reference TRBV7-3 and TRBJ2-2 genes, gives the full variable domain GAGVSQTPSNKVTEKGKYVELRCDPISGHTALYWYRQSLGQGPEFLIYFQGTGAADDSGLPNDRFFAVRPEGSVSTLKIQRTERGDSAVYLCASGTSLGGELFFGEGSRLTVL.